Presented here are 22 T cell receptor beta chains from one specimen sequenced in a study of CD8 T cells in ankylosing spondylitis. Study results and caveats: Ankylosing spondylitis blood appeared to carry a characteristic TCR beta motif of roughly 8 highly homologous variants.

A single record per CDR3 protein comes from TCRdb applying MiXCR to the 5' RACE reads. The sample lists 450,000 or so distinct CDR3 sequences, 20% to 30% occurring once. These receptors have no known antigen. Source material: blood, either unsorted or a sorted T cell fraction (not recorded which). These receptors came from a male donor with ankylosing spondylitis.

The chain combines TRBV7-9 with TRBJ2-1, with TRBD2 matching over 8 bases. Per germline, CDR1 SEHNR and CDR2 FQNEAQ (reference sequence). The CDR3 has 12 residues. The V segment lost 4 bases and the J segment 9 bases; nucleotides outside the gene matches: 2. The CDR3, as DNA: TGTGCCAGCAGCTCGGGACTAGGTGAGCAGTTCTTC. Translation: CASSSGLGEQFF.

The V call is TRBV6-5, the J call TRBJ2-3; 7 bases agree with TRBD1. The J segment lost 2 bases and the V segment lost 10 bases, leaving 6 bases of the junction unmatched. CDR3 size: 13 residues. Germline V gene lookup returns CDR1 MNHEY and CDR2 SVGAGI. CDR3 nucleotide sequence: TGTGCCACATTACAGGGGTTCACAGATACGCAGTATTTT. The encoded protein is CATLQGFTDTQYF.

This clonotype came up a few times. The gene calls are TRBV7-9 and TRBJ2-3; D remains ambiguous. Trimming left V 5 bases short and J 0 bases short, with 9 bases between. In germline, CDR1 is SEHNR, CDR2 FQNEAQ (reference sequence). This CDR3 is 14 amino acids long. The CDR3 loop reads CASSLTESTDTQYF. The CDR3 coding sequence is TGTGCCAGCAGCCTCACCGAAAGCACAGATACGCAGTATTTT.

The chain recombines TRBV3-1 with TRBJ2-6; 8 bases fit TRBD1. CDR3 length equals 17 residues. The germline CDR1 and CDR2 sequences are LGHDT and YNNKEL (reference sequence). V dropped 4 bases and J dropped 2; count of bases not matched to a gene: 7. The DNA of the CDR3 is TGTGCCAGCAGCCCCGGACAGGGCCCCACTGGGGCCAACGTCCTGACTTTC. This gives the protein CASSPGQGPTGANVLTF.

The table lists this clonotype with a few counts. This sequence joins TRBV3-1 and TRBJ1-4; the D gene is possibly TRBD1 (5 bases). The CDR3 is made up of 14 amino acids. From germline, CDR1 is LGHDT and CDR2 YNNKEL (reference sequence). V was pared by 3 bases and J by 0 bases, with 5 bases between. This CDR3 reads CASSHRATNEKLFF. In DNA form, the CDR3 reads TGTGCCAGCAGCCACAGGGCAACTAATGAAAAACTGTTTTTT.

This clonotype has a handful of counts. The V call is TRBV30, the J call TRBJ2-7, with TRBD1 identical over 9 bases. CDR1 and CDR2 (germline): GTSNPN, SVGIG (reference sequence). The CDR3 runs to 14 residues. Germline trimming cut 3 bases from V and 6 bases from J; bases unmatched to any gene: 9. In DNA, the CDR3 is TGTGCCTGGAGGGCCGGGACAGGGTCTTTCGAGCAGTACGTC. As protein: CAWRAGTGSFEQYV.

This clonotype has ten or more counts. V usage is TRBV6-1 and J usage is TRBJ2-1; 12 nucleotides align to TRBD2. V lost 2 bases, J lost 5 bases, and 7 bases stayed unmatched. This CDR3 has 17 amino acids. CDR1 and CDR2 (germline): MNHNS, SASEGT. Written as DNA, the CDR3 is TGTGCCAGCAGTGAAAGAGATCGGACTAGCGGGAACAATGAGCAGTTCTTC. As protein: CASSERDRTSGNNEQFF.

V is TRBV10-3 and J is TRBJ2-5; no firm D call. V lost 10 bases, J lost 0 bases, and 12 bases lay in between. This CDR3 spans 13 amino acids. The germline CDR1 and CDR2 sequences are ENHRY and SYGVKD. CDR3 amino acids: CATVPGDQETQYF. CDR3 nucleotide sequence: TGTGCCACCGTGCCTGGGGACCAAGAGACCCAGTACTTC.

Written as DNA, the CDR3 is TGTGCCAGCAGCTATGGACAGGGGGTAGGTCAGCCCCAGCATTTT. As protein: CASSYGQGVGQPQHF. The chain combines TRBV5-5 with TRBJ1-5; 10 positions match TRBD1. Germline assignment: CDR1 SGHKS and CDR2 YYEKEE (reference sequence). The CDR3 is made up of 15 amino acids. With V trimmed by 3 bases and J by 6 bases, 6 bases remained unmatched.

The chain has TRBV19 and TRBJ2-1, with D possibly called TRBD1 or TRBD2 (5 bases each). CDR1 and CDR2 (germline): LNHDA, SQIVND (reference sequence). The CDR3 totals 14 residues. V dropped 5 bases and J dropped 4 bases, with 12 bases sitting between them. The CDR3 nucleotides are TGTGCCAGTAGTGGGGACCGAGGGTACAATGAGCAGTTCTTC. It yields the protein CASSGDRGYNEQFF.

This chain uses TRBV29-1 with TRBJ2-3; TRBD2 might be the D (5 bases). The V gene's germline CDR1 is SQVTM and CDR2 ANQGSEA. This CDR3 spans 14 amino acids. V was clipped by 8 bases and J by 3 bases, with 18 bases between them. CDR3: CSPRRAVGTDTQYF. CDR3 bases: TGCAGCCCAAGGCGGGCGGTGGGAACAGATACGCAGTATTTT.

This clonotype was recorded at least ten times. The chain is built from TRBV12-3 or TRBV12-4 and TRBJ2-3; D is unresolved. The CDR3 consists of 14 residues. The V end was cut by 6 bases, the J end by 4 bases, with 14 bases between. DNA for the CDR3: TGTGCCAGCAGATCCGAGTGGGGTGCAGATACGCAGTATTTT. Translating gives CASRSEWGADTQYF.

The gene calls are TRBV20-1 and TRBJ1-1, with a weak D call TRBD1 (5 bases). This CDR3 has 12 residues. Trimming removed 3 bases at V and 5 bases at J, with 10 bases between. Germline V gene sequence: CDR1 DFQATT, CDR2 SNEGSKA (reference sequence). The CDR3 DNA reads TGCAGTGCTAGTGGGGCAGGGACTGAAGCTTTCTTT. Translating gives CSASGAGTEAFF.

The chain links TRBV4-1 to TRBJ2-3; D assignment may be TRBD1 or TRBD2 (6 bases each). CDR1 and CDR2 from the germline V gene are MGHRA and YSYEKL. The CDR3 has 17 amino acids. V lost 4 bases and J lost 4, with 21 bases in between. The CDR3 DNA reads TGCGCCAGCAGCCGCCGGACAGAAGCTAGCGAGGCAGATACGCAGTATTTT. It translates to CASSRRTEASEADTQYF.

J is TRBJ1-6 and V is TRBV11-2, with TRBD1 identical over 8 bases. V trimming: 5 bases; J trimming: 6 bases; junction bases outside the gene matches: 6. CDR3 length: 15 residues. Germline values: CDR1 SGHAT, CDR2 FQNNGV. CDR3 residues: CASSQEGQGNSPLHF. In nucleotides, the CDR3 is TGTGCCAGCAGCCAAGAAGGACAGGGTAATTCACCCCTCCACTTT.

This clonotype was recorded a few times. The J gene is TRBJ2-2, the V gene TRBV12-3 or TRBV12-4; no clear D gene. Trimming stripped 3 bases from V and 5 bases from J, with 7 bases between. The CDR3 sequence is 13 residues long. CDR3 amino acids: CASSFLSTGELFF. CDR3 sequence (DNA): TGTGCCAGCAGTTTTCTGAGTACCGGGGAGCTGTTTTTT.

The chain uses TRBV12-5 and TRBJ1-3; tentative D call: TRBD1 (6 bases). The CDR3 spans 13 residues. Per the germline V gene, CDR1 is LGHNT and CDR2 is FRNRAP. The V and J ends lost 6 bases and 4 bases respectively, with 10 bases between them. The CDR3 DNA reads TGTGCTAGTGGCATACAGGGCGGAAACACCATATATTTT. Translated: CASGIQGGNTIYF.

The chain carries TRBV7-2 and TRBJ2-5; D uncertain. Germline CDR1 and CDR2: SGHTA and FQGNSA. The V and J ends lost 4 bases and 7 bases respectively, with 19 bases between them. The CDR3 sequence is 15 residues long. The CDR3 loop reads CASSSALVSKTTQYF. As DNA, the CDR3 is TGTGCCAGCAGCTCCGCTCTTGTCAGTAAGACGACCCAGTACTTC.

This chain uses TRBV29-1 with TRBJ1-1, with 8 bases lining up with TRBD1. V lost 7 bases, J lost 4 bases, and 11 bases stayed unmatched. The CDR3 contains 14 residues. Germline V CDR1 and CDR2: SQVTM, ANQGSEA. The DNA for the CDR3 is TGCAGCGGAGGACAGGGCCAAGGGGGCACTGAAGCTTTCTTT. Translated, it gives CSGGQGQGGTEAFF.

The rearrangement uses TRBV5-1 and TRBJ1-1; no clear D gene. From germline, CDR1 is SGHRS and CDR2 YFSETQ. Trimming pared 0 bases from V and 9 bases from J, leaving 12 bases between. This CDR3 spans 13 amino acids. The CDR3 region is CASSLEWAGKAFF. The CDR3 DNA sequence: TGCGCCAGCAGCTTGGAGTGGGCAGGTAAAGCTTTCTTT. The whole variable domain, remainder taken from reference TRBV5-1 and TRBJ1-1, is KAGVTQTPRYLIKTRGQQVTLSCSPISGHRSVSWYQQTPGQGLQFLFEYFSETQRNKGNFPGRFSGRQFSNSRSEMNVSTLELGDSALYLCASSLEWAGKAFFGQGTRLTVV.

The sample holds a few counts of this clonotype. V usage is TRBV20-1 and J usage is TRBJ2-3; no firm D call. This CDR3 contains 13 residues. Trimming stripped 1 base from V and 0 bases from J, with 5 bases between. CDR1 is DFQATT, CDR2 SNEGSKA, per germline (reference sequence). The CDR3 here is CSARGASTDTQYF. Here the CDR3 DNA reads TGCAGTGCTAGAGGGGCTAGCACAGATACGCAGTATTTT.

This sequence joins TRBV20-1 and TRBJ1-5, with 8 bases that match TRBD1. The junction had 7 bases not matched to a gene; V was cut back by 3 bases and J by 6 bases. This CDR3 region has 14 residues. Germline V gene lookup returns CDR1 DFQATT and CDR2 SNEGSKA (reference sequence). DNA for the CDR3: TGCAGTGCTAGCTGGCAGGGGGCGGGTCAGCCCCAGCATTTT. This translates into CSASWQGAGQPQHF.